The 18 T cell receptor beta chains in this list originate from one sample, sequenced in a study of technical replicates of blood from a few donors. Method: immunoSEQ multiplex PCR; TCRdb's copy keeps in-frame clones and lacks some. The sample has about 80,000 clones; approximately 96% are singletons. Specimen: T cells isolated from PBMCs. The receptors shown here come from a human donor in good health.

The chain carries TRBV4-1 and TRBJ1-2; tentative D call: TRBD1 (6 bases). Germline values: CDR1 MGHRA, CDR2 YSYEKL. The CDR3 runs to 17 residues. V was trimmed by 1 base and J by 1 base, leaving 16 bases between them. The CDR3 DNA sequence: TGCGCCAGCAGCCAAGGGCCGTACGTAGGGGGTAACTATGGCTACACCTTC. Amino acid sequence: CASSQGPYVGGNYGYTF.

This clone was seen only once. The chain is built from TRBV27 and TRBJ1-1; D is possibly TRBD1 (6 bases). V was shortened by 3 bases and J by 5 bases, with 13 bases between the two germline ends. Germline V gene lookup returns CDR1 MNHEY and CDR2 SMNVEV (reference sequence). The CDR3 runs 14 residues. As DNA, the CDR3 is TGTGCCAGCAGTTTGGGCGGGGGCGTAACTGAAGCTTTCTTT. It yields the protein CASSLGGGVTEAFF.

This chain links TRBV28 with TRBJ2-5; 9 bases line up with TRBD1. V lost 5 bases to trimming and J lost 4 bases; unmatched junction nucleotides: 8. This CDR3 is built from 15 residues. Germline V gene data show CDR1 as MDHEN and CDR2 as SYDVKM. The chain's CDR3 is CASSIGTGRRETQYF. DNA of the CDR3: TGTGCCAGCAGTATAGGGACAGGGAGGCGAGAGACCCAGTACTTC. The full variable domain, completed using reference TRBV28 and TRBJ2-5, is DVKVTQSSRYLVKRTGEKVFLECVQDMDHENMFWYRQDPGLGLRLIYFSYDVKMKEKGDIPEGYSVSREKKERFSLILESASTNQTSMYLCASSIGTGRRETQYFGPGTRLLVL.

The CDR3 nucleotides are TGTGCCAGCGGGAACTTAACCTGGGGCAGCATTTACGAGCAGTACTTC. Residues: CASGNLTWGSIYEQYF. The chain uses TRBV6-4 and TRBJ2-7, with D perhaps TRBD1 (5 bases). This CDR3 has 16 amino acids. Trimming stripped 8 bases from V and 4 bases from J, with 24 bases between. Germline V gene data show CDR1 as MRHNA and CDR2 as SNTAGT.

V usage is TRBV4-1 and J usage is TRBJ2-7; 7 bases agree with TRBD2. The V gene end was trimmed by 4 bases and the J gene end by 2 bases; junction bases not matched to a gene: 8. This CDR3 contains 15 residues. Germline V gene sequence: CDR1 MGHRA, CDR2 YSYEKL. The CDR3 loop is CASSLRTGGPYEQYF. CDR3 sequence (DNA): TGCGCCAGCAGCCTAAGGACGGGGGGTCCCTACGAGCAGTACTTC.

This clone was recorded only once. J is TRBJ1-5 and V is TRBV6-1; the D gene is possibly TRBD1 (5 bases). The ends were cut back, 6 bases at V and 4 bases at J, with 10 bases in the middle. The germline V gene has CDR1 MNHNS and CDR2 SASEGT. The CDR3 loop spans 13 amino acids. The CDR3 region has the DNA TGTGCCAGCAGGGGACTCCTGAATCAGCCCCAGCATTTT. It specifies CASRGLLNQPQHF.

CDR3 residues: CASSQLTGAAEKLFF. DNA of the CDR3: TGTGCCAGCAGTCAACTAACAGGGGCGGCTGAAAAACTGTTTTTT. The V call is TRBV14, the J call TRBJ1-4; 7 bases match TRBD1. Germline CDR1 SGHDN, CDR2 FVKESK. The CDR3 consists of 15 residues. The ends lost 6 bases at V and 7 bases at J; junction bases unmatched: 11.

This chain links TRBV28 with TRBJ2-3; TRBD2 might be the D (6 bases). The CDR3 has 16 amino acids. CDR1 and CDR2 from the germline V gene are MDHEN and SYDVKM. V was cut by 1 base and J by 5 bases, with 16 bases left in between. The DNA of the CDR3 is TGTGCCAGCAGTTTATCCCCGGGGGAGTCCATAGATACGCAGTATTTT. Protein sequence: CASSLSPGESIDTQYF.

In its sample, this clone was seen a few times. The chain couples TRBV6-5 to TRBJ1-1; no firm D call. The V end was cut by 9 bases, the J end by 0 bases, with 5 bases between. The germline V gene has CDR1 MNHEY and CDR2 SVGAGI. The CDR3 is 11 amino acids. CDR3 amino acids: CASRVNTEAFF. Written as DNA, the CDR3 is TGTGCCAGTCGGGTGAACACTGAAGCTTTCTTT.

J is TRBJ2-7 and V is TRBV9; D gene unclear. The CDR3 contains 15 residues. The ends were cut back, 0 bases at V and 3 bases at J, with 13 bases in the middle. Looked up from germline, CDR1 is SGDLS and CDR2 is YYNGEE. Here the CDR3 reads CASSVGVGYYYEQYF. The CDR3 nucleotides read TGTGCCAGCAGCGTAGGGGTTGGATACTACTACGAGCAGTACTTC.

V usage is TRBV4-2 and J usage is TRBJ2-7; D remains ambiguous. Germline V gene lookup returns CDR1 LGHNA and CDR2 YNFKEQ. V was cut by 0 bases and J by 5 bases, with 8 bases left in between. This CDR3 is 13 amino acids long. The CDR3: CASSQDIIHEQYF. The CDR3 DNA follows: TGTGCCAGCAGCCAAGATATTATCCACGAGCAGTACTTC.

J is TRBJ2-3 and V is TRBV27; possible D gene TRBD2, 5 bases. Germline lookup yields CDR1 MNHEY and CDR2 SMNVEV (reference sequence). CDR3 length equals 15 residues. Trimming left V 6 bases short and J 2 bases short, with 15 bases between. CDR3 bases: TGTGCCAGCAGGGGGAGACTCGCCTCCACAGATACGCAGTATTTT. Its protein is CASRGRLASTDTQYF.

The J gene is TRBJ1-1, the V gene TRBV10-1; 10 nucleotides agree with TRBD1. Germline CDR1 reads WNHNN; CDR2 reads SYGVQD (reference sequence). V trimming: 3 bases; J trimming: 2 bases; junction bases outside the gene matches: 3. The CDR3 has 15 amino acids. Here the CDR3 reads CASSEGTGANTEAFF. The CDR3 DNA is TGCGCCAGCAGTGAAGGGACAGGGGCCAACACTGAAGCTTTCTTT.

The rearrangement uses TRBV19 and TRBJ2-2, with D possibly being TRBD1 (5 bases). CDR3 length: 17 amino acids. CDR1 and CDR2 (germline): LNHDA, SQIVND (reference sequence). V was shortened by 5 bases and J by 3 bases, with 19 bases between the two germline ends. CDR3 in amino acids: CASSPQGTFPHTGELFF. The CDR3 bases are TGTGCCAGTAGTCCTCAGGGAACCTTTCCGCACACCGGGGAGCTGTTTTTT.

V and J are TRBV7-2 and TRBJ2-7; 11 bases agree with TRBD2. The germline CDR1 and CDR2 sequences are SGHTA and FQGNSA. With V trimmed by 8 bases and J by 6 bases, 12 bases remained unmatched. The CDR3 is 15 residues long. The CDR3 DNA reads TGTGCCAGCGCCTCTCAATTAGCGGGGGGGGGCGAGCAGTACTTC. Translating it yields CASASQLAGGGEQYF.

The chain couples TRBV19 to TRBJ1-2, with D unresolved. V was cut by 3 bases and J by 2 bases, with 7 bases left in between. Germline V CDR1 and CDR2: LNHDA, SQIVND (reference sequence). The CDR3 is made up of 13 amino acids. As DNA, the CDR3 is TGTGCCAGTAGTATTGGTCGGAACTATGGCTACACCTTC. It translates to CASSIGRNYGYTF.

The CDR3 nucleotides are TGTGCCAGCACCCCGATTACAGGGGCACACGAGCAGTACTTC. The encoded protein is CASTPITGAHEQYF. The chain links TRBV27 to TRBJ2-7; 7 bases fit TRBD1. V gave up 7 bases and J gave up 5 bases; unmatched junction bases: 11. CDR3 length equals 14 residues. Germline assignment: CDR1 MNHEY and CDR2 SMNVEV (reference sequence).

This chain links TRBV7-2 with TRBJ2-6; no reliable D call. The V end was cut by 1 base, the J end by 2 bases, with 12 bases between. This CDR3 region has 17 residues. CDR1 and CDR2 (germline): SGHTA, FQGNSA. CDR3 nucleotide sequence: TGTGCCAGCAGCTTAGTACGTGGAGTAGCTGGGGCCAACGTCCTGACTTTC. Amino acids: CASSLVRGVAGANVLTF.